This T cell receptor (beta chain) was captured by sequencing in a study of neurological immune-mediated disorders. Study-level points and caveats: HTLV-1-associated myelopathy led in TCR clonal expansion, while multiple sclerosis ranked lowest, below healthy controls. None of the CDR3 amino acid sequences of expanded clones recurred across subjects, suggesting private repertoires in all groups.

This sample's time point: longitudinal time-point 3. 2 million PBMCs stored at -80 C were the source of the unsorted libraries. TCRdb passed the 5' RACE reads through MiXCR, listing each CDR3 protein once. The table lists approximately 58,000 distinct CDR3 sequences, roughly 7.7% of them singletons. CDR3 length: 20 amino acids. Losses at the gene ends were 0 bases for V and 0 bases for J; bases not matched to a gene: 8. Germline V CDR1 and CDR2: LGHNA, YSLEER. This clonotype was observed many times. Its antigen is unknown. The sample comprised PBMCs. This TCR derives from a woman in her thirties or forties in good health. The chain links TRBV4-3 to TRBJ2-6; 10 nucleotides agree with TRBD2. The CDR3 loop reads CASSQDGVLAGLSGANVLTF. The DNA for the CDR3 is TGCGCCAGCAGCCAAGACGGTGTACTAGCGGGGCTCTCTGGGGCCAACGTCCTGACTTTC.